This T cell receptor beta chain was recorded in a study of OX40 agonist ivuxolimab in advanced cancers. Whole-study results and caveats: At 0.1 to 3.0 mg/kg and by week 6, CD4+ and CD8+ T cells in the blood had expanded clonally. Researchers report that CD8+ T cells had, on average, more expanded clones than CD4+. Still undetermined is the antigen specificity of the expanded peripheral T cells.

A note on this clone: Its antigen is unknown.

Generated by immunoSEQ multiplex PCR, the TCRdb table keeps only in-frame clones and is missing some. The sample gives roughly 70,000 clones, roughly 85% of which show up once; more than 0.45% is in the top ten. Baseline, cycle 4 day 1, and cycle 7 day 1 were the blood sampling points. The receptor was derived from an adult with an advanced solid tumor such as melanoma, head and neck, liver or kidney cancer. This specimen consisted of CD4+ or CD8+ T cells sorted from blood, obtained in a trial of the OX40 agonist ivuxolimab.

The CDR3 coding sequence is TGCGCCAGCAGCCAAGAGGGCGGGGTCAATTCACCCCTCCACTTT. It is translated as CASSQEGGVNSPLHF. This chain uses TRBV4-3 with TRBJ1-6; D not resolved. The CDR3 extends over 15 amino acids. Germline V gives CDR1 LGHNA, CDR2 YSLEER. Trimming removed 0 bases from V and 7 bases from J, with 10 bases in between.